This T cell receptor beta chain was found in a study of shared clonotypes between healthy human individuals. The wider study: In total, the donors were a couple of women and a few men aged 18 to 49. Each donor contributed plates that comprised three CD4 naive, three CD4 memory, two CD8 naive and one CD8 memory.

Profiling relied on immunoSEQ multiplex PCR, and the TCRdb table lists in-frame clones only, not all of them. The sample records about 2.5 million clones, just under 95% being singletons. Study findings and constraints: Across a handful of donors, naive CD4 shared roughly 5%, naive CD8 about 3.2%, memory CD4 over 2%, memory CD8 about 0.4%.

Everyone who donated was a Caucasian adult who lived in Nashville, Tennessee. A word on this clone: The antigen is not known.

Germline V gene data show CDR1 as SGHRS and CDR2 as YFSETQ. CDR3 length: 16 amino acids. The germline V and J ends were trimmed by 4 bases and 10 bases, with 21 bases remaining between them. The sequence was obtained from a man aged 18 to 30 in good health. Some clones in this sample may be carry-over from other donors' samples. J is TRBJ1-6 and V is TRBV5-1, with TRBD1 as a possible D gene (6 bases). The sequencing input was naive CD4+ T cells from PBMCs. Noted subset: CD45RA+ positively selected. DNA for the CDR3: TGCGCCAGCAGCGTGGTGTCGGGGGGCGCTGGCTCACCCCTCCACTTT. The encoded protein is CASSVVSGGAGSPLHF.